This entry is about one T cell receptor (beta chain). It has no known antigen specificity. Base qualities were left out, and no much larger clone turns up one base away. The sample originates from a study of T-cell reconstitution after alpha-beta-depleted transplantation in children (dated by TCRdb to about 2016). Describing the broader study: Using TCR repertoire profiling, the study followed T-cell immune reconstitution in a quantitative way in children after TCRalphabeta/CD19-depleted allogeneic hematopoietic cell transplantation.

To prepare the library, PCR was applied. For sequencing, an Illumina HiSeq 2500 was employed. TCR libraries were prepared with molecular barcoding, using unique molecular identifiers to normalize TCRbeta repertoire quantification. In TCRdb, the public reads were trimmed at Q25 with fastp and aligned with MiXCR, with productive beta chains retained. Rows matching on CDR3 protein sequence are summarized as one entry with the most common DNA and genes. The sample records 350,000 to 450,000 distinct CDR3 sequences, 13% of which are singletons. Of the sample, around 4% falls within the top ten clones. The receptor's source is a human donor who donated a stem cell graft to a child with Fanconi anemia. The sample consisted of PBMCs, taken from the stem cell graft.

The CDR3 region has the sequence CATPGLAGGKSYNEQFF. The DNA reads TGTGCCACCCCGGGACTAGCGGGGGGGAAATCCTACAATGAGCAGTTCTTC. The rearranged segments are TRBV21-1 and TRBJ2-1; TRBD2, the D gene given by the table, was not confirmed from the DNA. TRBV21-1 is marked as a pseudogene. The CDR3, cysteine through phenylalanine, is 17 amino acids long. Kept here is only the CDR3 DNA, which spans 51 bases and is read in frame from base 1.